This entry lists 17 T cell receptor beta chains sequenced from one sample in a study of blood T cell repertoires in COVID-19. Assay: immunoSEQ multiplex PCR; the TCRdb copy retains only in-frame clones and omits some. Of approximately 330,000 clones listed, roughly 86% are singletons. Sequencing was done on a sample of peripheral blood. The receptors here all came from a man aged 25 to 45 with COVID-19, enrolled during active disease.

This chain uses TRBV29-1 with TRBJ1-2; 7 positions match TRBD1. V shed 6 bases, J shed 3 bases, and the junction held 16 bases outside the gene matches. This CDR3 has 16 amino acids. From germline, CDR1 is SQVTM and CDR2 ANQGSEA. The CDR3 DNA is TGCAGCGTCGACACTCCGGGACAGAGGCTTCACTATGGCTACACCTTC. It specifies CSVDTPGQRLHYGYTF.

The gene calls are TRBV7-3 and TRBJ2-3; possible D gene TRBD1, 6 bases. The V end was cut by 4 bases, the J end by 2 bases, with 10 bases between. Germline CDR1 and CDR2: SGHTA and FQGTGA. The CDR3 has 14 residues. The CDR3 loop is CASSSTGTTDTQYF. In DNA, the CDR3 is TGTGCCAGCAGCTCTACAGGGACCACAGATACGCAGTATTTT.

The chain's CDR3 is CASSLEVRATYEQYF. The CDR3 region has the DNA TGCGCCAGCAGCTTGGAGGTCAGGGCGACCTACGAGCAGTACTTC. The genes are TRBV5-1 and TRBJ2-7; tentatively, D is TRBD1 (5 bases). The germline V and J ends were trimmed by 0 bases and 2 bases, with 12 bases remaining between them. The germline V gene has CDR1 SGHRS and CDR2 YFSETQ. CDR3 size: 15 residues.

The rearrangement joins TRBV6-1 to TRBJ2-3; perhaps TRBD2 as D (5 bases). Germline V gene data show CDR1 as MNHNS and CDR2 as SASEGT. CDR3 length: 14 amino acids. The ends were cut back, 7 bases at V and 0 bases at J, with 11 bases in the middle. The CDR3 sequence: CASNPSRSTDTQYF. CDR3 DNA sequence: TGTGCCAGCAACCCTAGCCGAAGCACAGATACGCAGTATTTT.

The chain joins TRBV6-5 to TRBJ2-1; TRBD2 matches at 9 bases. J gave up 6 bases and V 0 bases, and 0 bases lay outside the gene matches. Germline V gene sequence: CDR1 MNHEY, CDR2 SVGAGI. The CDR3 is made up of 14 amino acids. This chain's CDR3 is CASSYSGLANEQFF. DNA of the CDR3: TGTGCCAGCAGTTACTCGGGACTAGCCAATGAGCAGTTCTTC.

The chain employs TRBV5-1 and TRBJ2-7, with D perhaps TRBD2 (5 bases). The V end lost 8 bases, the J end lost 6 bases, and 9 bases lay between the germline ends. This CDR3 has 10 residues. Per the germline V gene, CDR1 is SGHRS and CDR2 is YFSETQ. CDR3 sequence (DNA): TGCGCCAGTCGAGGGTCCGAGCAGTACTTC. Protein: CASRGSEQYF.

The V and J genes are TRBV30 and TRBJ2-7; 10 bases fit TRBD2. Germline V lookup: CDR1 GTSNPN, CDR2 SVGIG (reference sequence). This CDR3 region has 15 residues. Trimming at V came to 5 bases and at J to 4 bases, leaving 11 bases not matched to a gene. CDR3: CAWDRTGTSVYEQYF. In DNA, the CDR3 is TGTGCCTGGGACCGCACCGGGACTAGCGTGTACGAGCAGTACTTC.

This chain links TRBV9 with TRBJ1-2, with 7 bases fitting TRBD1. CDR1 and CDR2 (germline): SGDLS, YYNGEE. V lost 3 bases to trimming and J lost 8 bases; unmatched junction nucleotides: 7. The CDR3 consists of 13 residues. The CDR3 reads CASSGTGAGGYTF. CDR3 sequence (DNA): TGTGCCAGCAGCGGAACAGGGGCGGGCGGCTACACCTTC.

The chain combines TRBV7-2 with TRBJ2-7, with TRBD1 as a possible D gene (6 bases). Germline V gene data show CDR1 as SGHTA and CDR2 as FQGNSA. The CDR3 spans 15 residues. Trimming removed 11 bases from V and 4 bases from J, with 24 bases in between. Written as DNA, the CDR3 is TGTGCCTGCCAAGATCCGGGTCTAGGGGGATACGAGCAGTACTTC. It translates to CACQDPGLGGYEQYF.

The chain links TRBV5-1 to TRBJ2-2; 8 nucleotides line up with TRBD1. V dropped 3 bases and J dropped 5; count of bases not matched to a gene: 6. There are 15 residues in the CDR3. CDR1 SGHRS and CDR2 YFSETQ come from the germline V gene. CDR3 residues: CASSWGDRGTGELFF. In nucleotides, the CDR3 is TGCGCCAGCAGCTGGGGCGACAGGGGAACCGGGGAGCTGTTTTTT.

The chain uses TRBV7-2 and TRBJ2-7; D perhaps matches TRBD1 (6 bases). V was shortened by 4 bases and J by 1 base, with 11 bases between the two germline ends. Germline V gene lookup returns CDR1 SGHTA and CDR2 FQGNSA. The CDR3 has 14 amino acids. This CDR3 reads CASSWNRESYEQYF. CDR3 in DNA: TGTGCCAGCAGCTGGAACAGGGAGTCCTACGAGCAGTACTTC. The full variable domain, its missing parts supplied by reference TRBV7-2 and TRBJ2-7, is GAGVSQSPSNKVTEKGKDVELRCDPISGHTALYWYRQSLGQGLEFLIYFQGNSAPDKSGLPSDRFSAERTGGSVSTLTIQRTQQEDSAVYLCASSWNRESYEQYFGPGTRLTVT.

The chain uses TRBV10-1 and TRBJ2-1; 9 bases line up with TRBD1. V gave up 10 bases and J gave up 5 bases; unmatched junction bases: 12. The CDR3 spans 15 residues. The V gene's germline CDR1 is WNHNN and CDR2 SYGVQD (reference sequence). The CDR3 sequence is CATGEDRGLDNEQFF. CDR3 coding DNA: TGCGCCACTGGCGAGGACAGGGGCTTAGACAATGAGCAGTTCTTC.

The genes are TRBV4-2 and TRBJ2-7, with D perhaps matching TRBD2 (6 bases). CDR3 length: 17 amino acids. V gave up 0 bases and J gave up 0 bases, with 15 bases separating them. Germline V gives CDR1 LGHNA, CDR2 YNFKEQ. CDR3 in amino acids: CASSQDRNSGTSYEQYF. The CDR3 nucleotides read TGTGCCAGCAGCCAAGATCGAAATAGCGGAACCTCCTACGAGCAGTACTTC.

Comments on this clone: Other DNA sequences of this sample code for an identical CDR3. The gene calls are TRBV5-5 and TRBJ1-5; D gene uncertain. The CDR3 length is 15 residues. V dropped 4 bases and J dropped 0 bases, with 11 bases sitting between them. The germline gives CDR1 SGHKS, CDR2 YYEKEE (reference sequence). The CDR3 coding sequence is TGTGCCAGCAGCCTGACCGGGAATAGCAATCAGCCCCAGCATTTT. Amino acid sequence: CASSLTGNSNQPQHF.

The chain couples TRBV9 to TRBJ1-6; D possibly corresponds to TRBD1 (6 bases). CDR1 and CDR2 (germline): SGDLS, YYNGEE. V dropped 2 bases and J dropped 7 bases, with 16 bases sitting between them. The CDR3 runs 16 residues. The CDR3 protein is CASSVERGRGNSPLHF. CDR3 nucleotide sequence: TGTGCCAGCAGCGTCGAACGGGGGCGGGGGAATTCACCCCTCCACTTT.

This clone came up once. The V gene is TRBV30, the J gene TRBJ2-3, with TRBD1 matching over 10 bases. Germline V lookup: CDR1 GTSNPN, CDR2 SVGIG (reference sequence). J gave up 4 bases and V 3 bases, and 4 bases lay outside the gene matches. The CDR3 sequence is 14 residues long. This CDR3 is CAWRETGGADTQYF. The DNA of the CDR3 is TGTGCCTGGAGGGAGACAGGGGGCGCAGATACGCAGTATTTT.

V usage is TRBV10-3 and J usage is TRBJ2-3; 8 bases fit TRBD2. V shed 11 bases and J 4 bases; nucleotides not matched to a gene: 11. This CDR3 comprises 14 residues. Germline CDR1 is ENHRY and CDR2 is SYGVKD. The CDR3 reads CALGTSGSPDTQYF. The CDR3 DNA is TGTGCCCTTGGGACGAGCGGGAGCCCAGATACGCAGTATTTT.